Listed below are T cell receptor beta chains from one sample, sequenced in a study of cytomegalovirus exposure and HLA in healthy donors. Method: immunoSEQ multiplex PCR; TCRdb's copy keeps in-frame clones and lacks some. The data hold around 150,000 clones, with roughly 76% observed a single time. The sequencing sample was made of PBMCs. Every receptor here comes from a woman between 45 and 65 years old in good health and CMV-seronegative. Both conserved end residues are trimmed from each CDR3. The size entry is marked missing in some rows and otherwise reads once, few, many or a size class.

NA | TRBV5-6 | ASSSLGGTVPFSTDTQY
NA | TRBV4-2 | ASSRYPGTSGAYNEQF
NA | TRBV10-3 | AIRPGQEETQY
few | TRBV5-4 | ASSSSWTSPAGELF
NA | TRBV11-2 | ASLLSGELF
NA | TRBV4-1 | ASSQDSWGSTYEQY
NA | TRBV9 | ASSVDPANYEQY
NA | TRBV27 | ASSSTGSGANVLT
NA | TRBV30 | AWRLQGHEQY
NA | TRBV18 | ASSPTHDRNTEAF
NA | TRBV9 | ASSATGDGYT
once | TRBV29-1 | SVEGTGAYNEQF